The clone carrying this T cell receptor beta chain was seen a few times. The J segment lost 2 bases and the V segment lost 3 bases, leaving 8 bases of the junction unmatched. This CDR3 has 16 amino acids. CDR1 and CDR2 from the germline V gene are ENHRY and SYGVKD. This specimen belongs to a study of early T cells in non-severe SARS-CoV-2 infection. TCRdb itself ran the 5' RACE reads through MiXCR, one entry per CDR3 protein. The sample records tens of thousands of distinct CDR3 sequences, around 4% being singletons. The chain carries TRBV10-3 and TRBJ2-5; 8 nucleotides match TRBD2. The sequence came from an adult who was a healthcare worker with PCR-confirmed SARS-CoV-2 infection or an uninfected control (not recorded which). The sample comprised whole blood. The CDR3 bases are TGTGCCATCAGTGAAGGGAGATTAGCGGGGCAAGAGACCCAGTACTTC. Its translation: CAISEGRLAGQETQYF.